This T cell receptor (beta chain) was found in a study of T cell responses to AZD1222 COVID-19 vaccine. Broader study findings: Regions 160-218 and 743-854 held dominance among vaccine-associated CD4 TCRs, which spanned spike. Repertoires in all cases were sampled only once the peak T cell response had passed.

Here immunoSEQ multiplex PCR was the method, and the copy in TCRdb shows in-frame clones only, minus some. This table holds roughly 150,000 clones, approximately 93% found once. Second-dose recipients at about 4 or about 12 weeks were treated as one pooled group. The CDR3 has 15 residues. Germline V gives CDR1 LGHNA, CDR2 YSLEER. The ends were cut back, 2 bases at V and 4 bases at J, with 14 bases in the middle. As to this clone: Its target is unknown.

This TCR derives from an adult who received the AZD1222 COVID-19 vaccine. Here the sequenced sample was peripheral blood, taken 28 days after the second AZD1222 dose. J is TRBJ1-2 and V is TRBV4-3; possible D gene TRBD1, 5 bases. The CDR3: CASSQSRIGTYGYTF. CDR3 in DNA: TGCGCCAGCAGCCAATCCCGCATCGGGACCTATGGCTACACCTTC.